The rows below give T cell receptor beta chains drawn from one sample of a study of metastatic and nonmetastatic thyroid tumors. TCRdb re-analyzed the PCR reads through MiXCR. This sample yields about 32,000 clones, of which 15% to 20% are seen a single time; under 9.5% belongs to the top ten. Sequencing was carried out using blood. The receptor source for this set is a female donor with papillary thyroid cancer or a benign thyroid nodule (not recorded which). Some clones in this sample may be carry-over from other donors' samples. CDR3s include the opening cysteine and the closing phenylalanine or tryptophan. Each record gives: clone size, J gene, D gene, V gene, CDR3 protein, CDR3 DNA. D genes are given only for firm matches. Size tells how often a clone was seen (once, few, many) or the class of an expanded clone, and some rows leave it out.

size: -; J: TRBJ2-5; D: -; V: TRBV6-1; CDR3: CASSSYYTGRETQYF; DNA: TGTGCCAGCAGTTCCTATTATACGGGTCGCGAGACCCAGTACTTC
size: many; J: TRBJ1-1; D: TRBD1; V: TRBV18; CDR3: CASSPLDRGTEAFF; DNA: TGTGCCAGCTCACCCCTCGACAGGGGAACTGAAGCTTTCTTT
size: medium-sized; J: TRBJ1-6; D: -; V: TRBV27; CDR3: CASSLNPSGGANSPLHF; DNA: TGTGCCAGCAGTTTAAACCCGAGCGGGGGCGCGAATTCACCCCTCCACTTT
size: many; J: TRBJ2-2; D: TRBD2; V: TRBV5-1; CDR3: CASSLTSGSGELFF; DNA: TGCGCCAGCAGCTTGACTAGCGGGAGTGGGGAGCTGTTTTTT
size: many; J: TRBJ2-5; D: TRBD2; V: TRBV11-2; CDR3: CASSLGLAGQETQYF; DNA: TGTGCCAGCAGCTTAGGGCTAGCGGGCCAAGAGACCCAGTACTTC
size: many; J: TRBJ1-1; D: -; V: TRBV7-8; CDR3: CASSLGGGITEAFF; DNA: TGTGCCAGCAGCTTAGGAGGTGGAATCACTGAAGCTTTCTTT
size: -; J: TRBJ1-1; D: -; V: TRBV30; CDR3: CAWSDGDFTEAFF; DNA: TGTGCCTGGAGTGACGGGGACTTCACTGAAGCTTTCTTT
size: many; J: TRBJ1-2; D: -; V: TRBV9; CDR3: CASSVVGGDYGYTF; DNA: TGTGCCAGCAGCGTAGTTGGAGGGGACTATGGCTACACCTTC
size: medium-sized; J: TRBJ1-4; D: TRBD1; V: TRBV4-1; CDR3: CASSQGGTGGSYEKLFF; DNA: TGCGCCAGCAGCCAAGGCGGGACAGGGGGTAGCTATGAAAAACTGTTTTTT
size: many; J: TRBJ2-1; D: TRBD1; V: TRBV14; CDR3: CASSNRGRTSYNEQFF; DNA: TGTGCCAGCAGCAACAGGGGAAGGACCTCCTACAATGAGCAGTTCTTC
size: many; J: TRBJ1-1; D: -; V: TRBV3-1; CDR3: CASSHKGKTEAFF; DNA: TGTGCCAGCAGCCATAAGGGGAAAACTGAAGCTTTCTTT
size: medium-sized; J: TRBJ2-7; D: -; V: TRBV6-1; CDR3: CASSEDLGGSYEQYF; DNA: TGTGCCAGCAGCGAGGACTTGGGGGGCTCCTACGAGCAGTACTTC
size: many; J: TRBJ1-5; D: -; V: TRBV6-1; CDR3: CASLSGYSNQPQHF; DNA: TGTGCCAGCCTGTCCGGCTATAGCAATCAGCCCCAGCATTTT
size: -; J: TRBJ1-2; D: -; V: TRBV12-5; CDR3: CASGFGRWNYGYTF; DNA: TGTGCTAGTGGTTTTGGCAGGTGGAACTATGGCTACACCTTC
size: -; J: TRBJ2-7; D: -; V: TRBV28; CDR3: CASSSGQRSYEQYF; DNA: TGTGCCAGCAGTTCCGGACAGCGCTCCTACGAGCAGTACTTC
size: many; J: TRBJ2-2; D: -; V: TRBV7-8; CDR3: CASSLHNSGELFF; DNA: TGTGCCAGCAGCTTACACAATTCCGGGGAGCTGTTTTTT
size: many; J: TRBJ2-7; D: -; V: TRBV28; CDR3: CASIRTASYEQYF; DNA: TGTGCCAGCATCAGGACCGCCTCCTACGAGCAGTACTTC
size: many; J: TRBJ2-2; D: -; V: TRBV19; CDR3: CASSSTGSGELFF; DNA: TGTGCCAGTAGTTCTACGGGGTCCGGGGAGCTGTTTTTT
size: few; J: TRBJ2-1; D: TRBD2; V: TRBV10-1; CDR3: CASSESGGVGRDEQFF; DNA: TGCGCCAGCAGCGAGTCGGGGGGCGTCGGGAGGGATGAGCAGTTCTTC
size: many; J: TRBJ2-1; D: TRBD1; V: TRBV6-1; CDR3: CASTQGELNEQFF; DNA: TGTGCCAGCACCCAGGGGGAGCTCAATGAGCAGTTCTTC
size: many; J: TRBJ2-2; D: TRBD1; V: TRBV5-4; CDR3: CASSHRGAGELFF; DNA: TGTGCCAGCAGCCACAGGGGCGCCGGGGAGCTGTTTTTT
size: -; J: TRBJ2-7; D: TRBD2; V: TRBV11-2; CDR3: CASSLVPGGRPYEQYF; DNA: TGTGCCAGCAGCTTAGTCCCGGGGGGGCGACCCTACGAGCAGTACTTC
size: medium-sized; J: TRBJ2-1; D: TRBD2; V: TRBV20-1; CDR3: CSARAIGLAGASSYNEQFF; DNA: TGCAGTGCTAGAGCAATCGGGCTAGCGGGAGCCAGCTCCTACAATGAGCAGTTCTTC
size: medium-sized; J: TRBJ2-5; D: TRBD1; V: TRBV6-1; CDR3: CASSPGQGVETQYF; DNA: TGTGCCAGCAGTCCCGGACAGGGGGTCGAGACCCAGTACTTC
size: many; J: TRBJ2-5; D: -; V: TRBV11-3; CDR3: CASSLSYLETQYF; DNA: TGTGCCAGCAGCTTATCCTACCTCGAGACCCAGTACTTC
size: many; J: TRBJ1-2; D: -; V: TRBV12-3/TRBV12-4; CDR3: CASSLLELKGSGYTF; DNA: TGTGCCAGCAGTCTGCTTGAACTAAAGGGCAGTGGCTACACCTTC
size: many; J: TRBJ1-5; D: -; V: TRBV2; CDR3: CASSASGEDQPQHF; DNA: TGTGCCAGCAGTGCATCAGGGGAGGACCAGCCCCAGCATTTT
size: many; J: TRBJ1-2; D: -; V: TRBV15; CDR3: CATSRVPPYGYTF; DNA: TGTGCCACCAGCAGAGTTCCCCCATATGGCTACACCTTC
size: few; J: TRBJ1-2; D: TRBD1; V: TRBV19; CDR3: CASTGTHRGYGYTF; DNA: TGTGCCAGTACCGGGACCCACAGGGGTTATGGCTACACCTTC
size: many; J: TRBJ2-1; D: TRBD2; V: TRBV9; CDR3: CASSRTSGANEQFF; DNA: TGTGCCAGCAGCAGGACTAGCGGGGCCAATGAGCAGTTCTTC
size: few; J: TRBJ2-1; D: TRBD2; V: TRBV2; CDR3: CASKLAGGHNEQFF; DNA: TGTGCCAGCAAATTAGCGGGAGGGCACAATGAGCAGTTCTTC